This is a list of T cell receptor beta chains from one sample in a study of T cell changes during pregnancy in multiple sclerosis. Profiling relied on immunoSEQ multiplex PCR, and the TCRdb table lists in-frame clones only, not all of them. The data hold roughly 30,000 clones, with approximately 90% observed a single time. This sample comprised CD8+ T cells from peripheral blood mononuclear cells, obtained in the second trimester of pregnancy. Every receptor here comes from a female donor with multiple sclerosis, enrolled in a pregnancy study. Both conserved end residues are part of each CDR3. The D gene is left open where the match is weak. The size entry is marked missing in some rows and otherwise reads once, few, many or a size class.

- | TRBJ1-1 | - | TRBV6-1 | TGTGCCAGCAGTGAGGGGGGGGGAAACACTGAAGCTTTCTTT | CASSEGGGNTEAFF
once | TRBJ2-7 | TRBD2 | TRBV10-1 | TGCGCCAGCAGTGAGTCGACGGGGGGGATAGTCTACGAGCAGTACTTC | CASSESTGGIVYEQYF
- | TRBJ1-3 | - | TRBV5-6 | TGTGCCAGCAGCTTCGGCGACACAATAAACACCATATATTTT | CASSFGDTINTIYF
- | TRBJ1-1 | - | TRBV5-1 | TGCGCCAGCAGCTTGGAAGGCCCAGTCGGCGGGACTGAAGCTTTCTTT | CASSLEGPVGGTEAFF
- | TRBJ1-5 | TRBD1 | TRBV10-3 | TGTGCCATCAGCGGGACAGGGTTTATTCAGCCCCAGCATTTT | CAISGTGFIQPQHF
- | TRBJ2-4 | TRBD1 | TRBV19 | TGTGCCAGTAGTATAGATCTAGGGACAGGGGGGAAAAACATTCAGTACTTC | CASSIDLGTGGKNIQYF
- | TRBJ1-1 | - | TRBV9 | TGTGCCAGCAGCGTAGGGAGTCACACTGAAGCTTTCTTT | CASSVGSHTEAFF
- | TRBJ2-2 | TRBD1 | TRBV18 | TGTGCCAGCTCACCTGGGGACAGCAACACCGGGGAGCTGTTTTTT | CASSPGDSNTGELFF
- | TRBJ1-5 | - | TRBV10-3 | TGTGCCATCAGTGAGCCGTCAGGTAGCAATCAGCCCCAGCATTTT | CAISEPSGSNQPQHF
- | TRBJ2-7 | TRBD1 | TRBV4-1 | TGCGCCAGCAGCCAGGGACAGGGCCACGAGCAGTACTTC | CASSQGQGHEQYF
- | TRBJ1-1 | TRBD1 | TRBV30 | TGTGCCTGGAGTGTGGGTATGGTCAGGGGGGCAAAAACTGAAGCTTTCTTT | CAWSVGMVRGAKTEAFF
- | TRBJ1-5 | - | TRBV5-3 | TGTGCCAGAAGCTTGAAGCTGGTAATGGGGTCATACGAGGGTGGCAATCAGCCCCAGCATTTT | CARSLKLVMGSYEGGNQPQHF
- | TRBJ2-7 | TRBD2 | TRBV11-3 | TGTGCCAGCAGCCAAAGGACTAGTCCCTACGAGCAGTACTTC | CASSQRTSPYEQYF
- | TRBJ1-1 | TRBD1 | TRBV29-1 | TGCAGCGTATTTCCCAGGGGGAGCACTGAAGCTTTCTTT | CSVFPRGSTEAFF
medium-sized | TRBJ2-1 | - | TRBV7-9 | TGTGCCAGCAGCACCTCCGGGAGACCCAATGAGCAGTTCTTC | CASSTSGRPNEQFF
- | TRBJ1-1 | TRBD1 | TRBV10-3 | TGTGCCATCGGCCAGGGGGACACTGAAGCTTTCTTT | CAIGQGDTEAFF
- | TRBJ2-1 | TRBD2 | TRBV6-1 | TGTGCCAGCAGTGGGGCCGGGGGGGAGGCCAGGAATGAGCAGTTCTTC | CASSGAGGEARNEQFF
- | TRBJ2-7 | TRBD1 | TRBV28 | TGTGCCAGCAGTCCAAGACAGGGGCCGTACTCCTACGAGCAGTACTTC | CASSPRQGPYSYEQYF
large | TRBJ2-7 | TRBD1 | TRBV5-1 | TGCGCCAGCAGCGCCTGGGACAGCAGCTCCTACGAGCAGTACTTC | CASSAWDSSSYEQYF
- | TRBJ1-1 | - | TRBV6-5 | TGTGCCAGCAGTTATTGGGGGGGGGAAGCTTTCTTT | CASSYWGGEAFF
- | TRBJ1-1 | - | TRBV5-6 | TGTGCCAGCAGCTTGGAGCGGGGGACGAACACTGAAGCTTTCTTT | CASSLERGTNTEAFF
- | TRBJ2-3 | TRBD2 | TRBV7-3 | TGTGCCAGCAGCCCCGGGGGGGGTCCCACAGATACGCAGTATTTT | CASSPGGGPTDTQYF
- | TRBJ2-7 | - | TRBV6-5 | TGTGCCAGCAGCCTAAGAACGGACAACCACGAGCAGTACTTC | CASSLRTDNHEQYF
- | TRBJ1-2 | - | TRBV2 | TGTGCCAGCAAACTCCGACTGGATGGCTACACCTTC | CASKLRLDGYTF
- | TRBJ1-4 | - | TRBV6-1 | TGTGCCAGCAGTCCCTGGACGGACTATAATGAAAAACTGTTTTTT | CASSPWTDYNEKLFF
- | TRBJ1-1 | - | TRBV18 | TGTGCCAGCTCACCATCTGCGACTAGCGCTGAAGCTTTCTTT | CASSPSATSAEAFF
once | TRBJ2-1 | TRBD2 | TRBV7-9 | TGTGCCAGCGGGGGGGGACTAAGCGGGACCTACAATGAGCAGTTCTTC | CASGGGLSGTYNEQFF
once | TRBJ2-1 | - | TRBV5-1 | TGCGCCAGCAGCTTGGCCGACGACTTTGAGCAGTTCTTC | CASSLADDFEQFF
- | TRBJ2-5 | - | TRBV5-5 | TGTGCCAGCAGCTTGGAACATTTCCAAGAGACCCAGTACTTC | CASSLEHFQETQYF
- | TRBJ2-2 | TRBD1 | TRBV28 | TGTGCCAGCAGTTCCGGACAGGCGAACACCGGGGAGCTGTTTTTT | CASSSGQANTGELFF
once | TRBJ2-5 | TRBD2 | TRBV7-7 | TGTGCTAGCAGCTTCCGACTAGCGGGAGCCCCCACGTTAGAGACCCAGTACTTC | CASSFRLAGAPTLETQYF
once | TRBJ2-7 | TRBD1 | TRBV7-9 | TGTGCCAGCAGCCCGACCTGGGACAGGGAGGATTACGAGCAGTACTTC | CASSPTWDREDYEQYF
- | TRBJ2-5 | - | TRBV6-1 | TGTGCCAGCAGTGAATCCCGGGACCAAGAGACCCAGTACTTC | CASSESRDQETQYF
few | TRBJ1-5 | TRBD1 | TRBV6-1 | TGTGCCAGCAGTGAAGCGGGACCGGACAGGGTCCAGCCCCAGCATTTT | CASSEAGPDRVQPQHF
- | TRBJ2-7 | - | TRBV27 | TGTGCCAGCAGCTCGAAATGGGGGCAGACCAACTACGAGCAGTACTTC | CASSSKWGQTNYEQYF
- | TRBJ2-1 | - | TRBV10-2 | TGCGCCAGCAGGGAGCGGTTCTACAATGAGCAGTTCTTC | CASRERFYNEQFF
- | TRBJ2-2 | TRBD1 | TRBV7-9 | TGTGCCAGCAGCACTGGACAGGGGGCCAACGGCGGGGAGCTGTTTTTT | CASSTGQGANGGELFF
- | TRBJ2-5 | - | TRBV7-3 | TGTGCCAGCAGCTCAGGGACTCCGGGGACCCAGTACTTC | CASSSGTPGTQYF
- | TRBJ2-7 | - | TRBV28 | TGTGCCAGCAGTTTCTCGGGGACATCCGACTACGAGCAGTACTTC | CASSFSGTSDYEQYF
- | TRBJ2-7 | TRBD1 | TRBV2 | TGTGCCAGCAGGTGGTTACAGGGGTCCTACGAGCAGTACTTC | CASRWLQGSYEQYF